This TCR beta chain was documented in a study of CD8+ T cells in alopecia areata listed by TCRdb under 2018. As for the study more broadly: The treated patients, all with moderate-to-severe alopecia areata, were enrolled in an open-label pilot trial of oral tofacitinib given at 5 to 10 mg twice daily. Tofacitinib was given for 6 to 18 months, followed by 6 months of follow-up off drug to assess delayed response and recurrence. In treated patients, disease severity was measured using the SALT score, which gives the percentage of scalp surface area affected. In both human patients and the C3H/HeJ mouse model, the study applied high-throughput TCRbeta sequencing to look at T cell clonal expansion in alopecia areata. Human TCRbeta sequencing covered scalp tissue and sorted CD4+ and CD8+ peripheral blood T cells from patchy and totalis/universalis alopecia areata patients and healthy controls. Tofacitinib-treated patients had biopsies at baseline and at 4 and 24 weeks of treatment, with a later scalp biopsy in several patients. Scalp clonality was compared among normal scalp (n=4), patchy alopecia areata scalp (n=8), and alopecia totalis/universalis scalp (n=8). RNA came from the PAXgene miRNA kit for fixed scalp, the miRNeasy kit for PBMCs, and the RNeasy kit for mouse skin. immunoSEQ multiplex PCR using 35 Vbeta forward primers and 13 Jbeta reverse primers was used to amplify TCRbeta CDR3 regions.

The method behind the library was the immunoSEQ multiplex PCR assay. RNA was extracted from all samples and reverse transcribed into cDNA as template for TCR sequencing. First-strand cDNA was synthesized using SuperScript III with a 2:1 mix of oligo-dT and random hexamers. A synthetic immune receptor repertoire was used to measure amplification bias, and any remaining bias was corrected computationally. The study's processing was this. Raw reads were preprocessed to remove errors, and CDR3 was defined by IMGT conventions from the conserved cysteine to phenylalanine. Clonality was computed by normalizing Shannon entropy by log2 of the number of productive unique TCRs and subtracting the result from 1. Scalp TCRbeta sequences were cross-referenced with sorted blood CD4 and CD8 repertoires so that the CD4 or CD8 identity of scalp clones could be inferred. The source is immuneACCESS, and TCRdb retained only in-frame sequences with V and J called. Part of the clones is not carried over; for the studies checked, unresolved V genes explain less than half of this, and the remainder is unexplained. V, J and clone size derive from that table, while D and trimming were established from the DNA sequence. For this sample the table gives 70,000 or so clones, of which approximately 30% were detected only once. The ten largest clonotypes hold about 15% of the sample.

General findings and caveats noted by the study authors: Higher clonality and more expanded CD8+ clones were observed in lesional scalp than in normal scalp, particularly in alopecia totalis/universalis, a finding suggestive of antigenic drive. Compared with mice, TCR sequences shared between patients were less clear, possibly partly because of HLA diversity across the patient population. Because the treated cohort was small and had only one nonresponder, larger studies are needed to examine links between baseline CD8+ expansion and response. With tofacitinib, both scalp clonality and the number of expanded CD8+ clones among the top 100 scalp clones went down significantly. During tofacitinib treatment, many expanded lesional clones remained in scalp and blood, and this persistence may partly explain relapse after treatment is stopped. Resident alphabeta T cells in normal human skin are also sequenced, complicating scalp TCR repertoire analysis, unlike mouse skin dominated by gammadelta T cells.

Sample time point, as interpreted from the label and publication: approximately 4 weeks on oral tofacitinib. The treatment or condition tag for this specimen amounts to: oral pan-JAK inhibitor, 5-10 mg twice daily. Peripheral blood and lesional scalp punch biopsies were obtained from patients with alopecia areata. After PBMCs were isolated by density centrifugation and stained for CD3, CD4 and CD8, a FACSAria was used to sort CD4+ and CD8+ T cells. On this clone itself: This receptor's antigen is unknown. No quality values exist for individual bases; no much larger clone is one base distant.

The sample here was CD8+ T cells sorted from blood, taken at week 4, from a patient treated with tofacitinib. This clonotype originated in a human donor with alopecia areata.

The DNA is as follows: TGCGCCACCGGGGCCAACCAGGGTCCCTACGAGCAGTACTTC. Its protein product is CATGANQGPYEQYF. The sequence links TRBV4-1 to TRBJ2-7; the D region is possibly TRBD1 or TRBD2, each matching across 5 bases. Taken from cysteine to phenylalanine, the CDR3 has 14 residues. The CDR3 DNA has 42 bases and is translated from base 1. Cut back by 10 bases and 2 bases, the V and J ends lie 18 bases apart. The germline V gene yields MGHRA for CDR1 and YSYEKL for CDR2.